This TCR beta chain was observed in a study of blood T cells in healthy people across ages. Overall study results and limits: Diversity of TCR beta per million T cells declined in a roughly linear way with age. Versus aged donors, long-lived donors had higher diversity and more naive CD4+ cells.

Sample-barcoded 5' priming and a J-beta primer mix drove a second PCR of about 7 to 11 cycles. Each CDR3 protein is one row after TCRdb ran MiXCR on the 5' RACE reads. The sample contains fewer than 750,000 distinct CDR3 sequences, 45% to 55% of which appear only once. A remark on this clonotype: What it recognizes is unknown.

The individuals who served as donors were healthy Caucasians living in Russia, aged about 6 to 100. Roughly 9.8 milliliters of peripheral blood were drawn from each donor. Deletions cut 2 bases from V and 3 bases from J, with 8 bases between. Germline assignment: CDR1 MGHRA and CDR2 YSYEKL. This CDR3 has 14 residues. This sequence was found in a man older than 75 in good health. The chain links TRBV4-1 to TRBJ1-5; no definite D call. Sample: blood. The CDR3 DNA is TGCGCCAGCAGCCAACAGACGGACAATCAGCCCCAGCATTTT. It codes for CASSQQTDNQPQHF.